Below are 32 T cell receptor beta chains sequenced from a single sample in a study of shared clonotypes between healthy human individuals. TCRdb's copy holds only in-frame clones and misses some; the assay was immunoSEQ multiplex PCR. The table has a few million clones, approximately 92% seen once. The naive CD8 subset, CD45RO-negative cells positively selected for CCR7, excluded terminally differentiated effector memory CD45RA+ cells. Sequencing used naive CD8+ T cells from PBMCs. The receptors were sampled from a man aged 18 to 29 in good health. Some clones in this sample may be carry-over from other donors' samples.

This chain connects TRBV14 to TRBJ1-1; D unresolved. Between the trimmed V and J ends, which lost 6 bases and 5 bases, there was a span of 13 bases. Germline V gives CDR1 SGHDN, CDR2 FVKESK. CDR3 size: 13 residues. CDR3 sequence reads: CASRLSGETEAFF. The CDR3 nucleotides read TGTGCCAGCAGGTTATCAGGAGAAACTGAAGCTTTCTTT.

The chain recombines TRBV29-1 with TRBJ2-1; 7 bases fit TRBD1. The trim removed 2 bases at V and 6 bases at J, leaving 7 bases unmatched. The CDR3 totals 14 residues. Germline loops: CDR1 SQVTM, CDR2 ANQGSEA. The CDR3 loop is CSVEHRDRSNEQFF. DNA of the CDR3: TGCAGCGTTGAACACCGGGACAGATCCAATGAGCAGTTCTTC.

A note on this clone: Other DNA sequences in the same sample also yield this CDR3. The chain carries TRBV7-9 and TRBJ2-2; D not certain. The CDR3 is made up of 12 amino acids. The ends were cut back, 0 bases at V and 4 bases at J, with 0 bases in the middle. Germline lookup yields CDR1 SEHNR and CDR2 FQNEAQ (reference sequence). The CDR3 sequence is CASSLATGELFF. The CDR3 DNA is TGTGCCAGCAGCTTAGCCACCGGGGAGCTGTTTTTT.

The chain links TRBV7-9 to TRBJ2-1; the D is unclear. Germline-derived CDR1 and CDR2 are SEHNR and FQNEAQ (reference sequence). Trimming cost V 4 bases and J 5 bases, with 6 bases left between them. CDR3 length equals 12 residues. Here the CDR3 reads CASSSHHNEQFF. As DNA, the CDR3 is TGTGCCAGCAGCTCCCACCACAATGAGCAGTTCTTC.

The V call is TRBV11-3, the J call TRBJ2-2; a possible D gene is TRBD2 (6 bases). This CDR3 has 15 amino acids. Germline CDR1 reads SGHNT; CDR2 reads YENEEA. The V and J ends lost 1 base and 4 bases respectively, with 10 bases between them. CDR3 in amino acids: CASSLAGVSTGELFF. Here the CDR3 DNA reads TGTGCCAGCAGCTTAGCGGGAGTTAGCACCGGGGAGCTGTTTTTT.

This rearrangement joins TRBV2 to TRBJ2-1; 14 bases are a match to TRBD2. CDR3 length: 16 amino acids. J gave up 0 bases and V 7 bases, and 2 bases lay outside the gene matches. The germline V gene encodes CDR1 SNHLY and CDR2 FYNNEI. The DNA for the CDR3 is TGTGCCAGCACCGGGACTAGCGGGAGCTCCTACAATGAGCAGTTCTTC. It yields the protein CASTGTSGSSYNEQFF.

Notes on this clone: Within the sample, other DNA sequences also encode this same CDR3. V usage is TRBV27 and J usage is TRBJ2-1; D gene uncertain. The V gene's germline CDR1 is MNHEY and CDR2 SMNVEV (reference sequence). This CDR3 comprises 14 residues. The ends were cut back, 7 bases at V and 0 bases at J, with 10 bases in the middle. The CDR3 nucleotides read TGTGCCAGCATAGGGCGGAGCTCCTACAATGAGCAGTTCTTC. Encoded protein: CASIGRSSYNEQFF.

DNA for the CDR3: TGCGCCAGCAGCCAGGGACTAGCGGGACCCAATGAGCAGTTCTTC. It yields the protein CASSQGLAGPNEQFF. This chain links TRBV4-1 with TRBJ2-1, with 13 bases matching TRBD2. The CDR3 sequence is 15 residues long. V dropped 3 bases and J dropped 6; count of bases not matched to a gene: 2. Germline CDR1 is MGHRA and CDR2 is YSYEKL.

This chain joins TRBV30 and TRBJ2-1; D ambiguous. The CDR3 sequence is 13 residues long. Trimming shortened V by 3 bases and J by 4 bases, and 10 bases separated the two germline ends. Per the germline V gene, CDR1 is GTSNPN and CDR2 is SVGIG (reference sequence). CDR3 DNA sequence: TGTGCCTGGAGGGCAGACAAATACAATGAGCAGTTCTTC. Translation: CAWRADKYNEQFF.

In nucleotides, the CDR3 is TGTGCCAGCAGCTTAGCTGCCCTCGGGTACGAGCAGTACTTC. It encodes CASSLAALGYEQYF. The chain has TRBV7-9 and TRBJ2-7; no clear D gene. Germline-derived CDR1 and CDR2 are SEHNR and FQNEAQ (reference sequence). V gave up 0 bases and J gave up 4 bases, with 10 bases separating them. The CDR3 contains 14 residues.

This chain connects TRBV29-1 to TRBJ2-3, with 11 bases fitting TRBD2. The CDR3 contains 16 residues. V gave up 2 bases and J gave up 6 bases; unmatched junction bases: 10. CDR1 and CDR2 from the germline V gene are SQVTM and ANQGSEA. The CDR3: CSVEIVAGGRRDTQYF. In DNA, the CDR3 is TGCAGCGTTGAAATCGTAGCGGGAGGGCGGCGGGATACGCAGTATTTT.

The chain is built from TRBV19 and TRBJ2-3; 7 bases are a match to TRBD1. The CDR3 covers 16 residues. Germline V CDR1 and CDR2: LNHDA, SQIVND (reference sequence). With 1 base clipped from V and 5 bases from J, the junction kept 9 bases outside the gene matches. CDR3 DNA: TGTGCCAGTAGTATAGTAACAGGGGCTATTGAAGATACGCAGTATTTT. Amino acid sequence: CASSIVTGAIEDTQYF.

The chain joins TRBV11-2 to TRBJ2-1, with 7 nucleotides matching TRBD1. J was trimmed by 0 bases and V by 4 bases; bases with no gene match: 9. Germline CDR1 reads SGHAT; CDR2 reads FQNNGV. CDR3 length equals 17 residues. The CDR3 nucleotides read TGTGCCAGCAGCTCTAGGCCGGGACAGAGCTCCTACAATGAGCAGTTCTTC. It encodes CASSSRPGQSSYNEQFF.

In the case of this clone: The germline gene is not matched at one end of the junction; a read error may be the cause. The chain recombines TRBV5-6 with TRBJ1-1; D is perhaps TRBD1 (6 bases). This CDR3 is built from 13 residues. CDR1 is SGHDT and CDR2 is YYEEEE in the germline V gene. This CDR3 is CASSSTYRVGLIF. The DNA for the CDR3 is TGTGCCAGCAGCTCCACCTACAGGGTAGGGCTGATCTTT.

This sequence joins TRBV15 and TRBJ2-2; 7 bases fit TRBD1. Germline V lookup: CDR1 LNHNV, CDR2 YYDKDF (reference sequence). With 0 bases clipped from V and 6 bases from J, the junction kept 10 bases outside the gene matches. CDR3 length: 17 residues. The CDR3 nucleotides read TGTGCCACCAGCAGAGACCGACAGGGTTCAAGGGCCGGGGAGCTGTTTTTT. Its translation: CATSRDRQGSRAGELFF.

CDR3 sequence: CASSGGQETQYF. DNA for the CDR3: TGTGCCAGCTCTGGGGGGCAAGAGACCCAGTACTTC. This chain uses TRBV11-3 with TRBJ2-5, with a weak D call TRBD2 (6 bases). Trimming took 8 bases from V and 2 from J, leaving 9 bases between them. Germline lookup yields CDR1 SGHNT and CDR2 YENEEA. This CDR3 has 12 amino acids.

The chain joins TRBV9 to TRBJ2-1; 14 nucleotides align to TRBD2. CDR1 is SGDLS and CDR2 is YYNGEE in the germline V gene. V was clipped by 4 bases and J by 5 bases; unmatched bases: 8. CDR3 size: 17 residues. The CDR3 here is CASSTTMGLAGDNEQFF. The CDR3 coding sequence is TGTGCCAGCAGCACTACAATGGGACTAGCGGGAGACAATGAGCAGTTCTTC.

CDR3: CASSLVGSTDTQYF. The CDR3 DNA follows: TGTGCCAGCAGCTTAGTCGGGAGCACAGATACGCAGTATTTT. The chain employs TRBV11-1 and TRBJ2-3; D is unresolved. The CDR3 totals 14 residues. Looked up from germline, CDR1 is SGHAT and CDR2 is FQDESV (reference sequence). Trimming cost V 1 base and J 0 bases, with 5 bases left between them.

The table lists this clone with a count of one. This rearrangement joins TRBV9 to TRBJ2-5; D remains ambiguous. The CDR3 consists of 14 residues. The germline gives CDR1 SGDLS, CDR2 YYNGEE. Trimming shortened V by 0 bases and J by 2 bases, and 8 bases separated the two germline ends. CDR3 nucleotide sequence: TGTGCCAGCAGCGTAGATGGCGCACAAGAGACCCAGTACTTC. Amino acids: CASSVDGAQETQYF.

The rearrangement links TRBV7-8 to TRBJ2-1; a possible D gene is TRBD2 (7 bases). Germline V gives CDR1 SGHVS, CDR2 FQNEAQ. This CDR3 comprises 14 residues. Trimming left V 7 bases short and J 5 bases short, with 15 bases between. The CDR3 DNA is TGTGCCAGCACTGGAGGGGGGGTGGACAATGAGCAGTTCTTC. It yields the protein CASTGGGVDNEQFF.

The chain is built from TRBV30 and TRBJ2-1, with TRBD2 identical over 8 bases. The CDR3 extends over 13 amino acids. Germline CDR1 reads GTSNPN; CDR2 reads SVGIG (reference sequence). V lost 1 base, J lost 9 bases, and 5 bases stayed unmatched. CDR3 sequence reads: CAWSATSGIEQFF. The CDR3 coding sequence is TGTGCCTGGAGTGCCACTAGCGGCATTGAGCAGTTCTTC.

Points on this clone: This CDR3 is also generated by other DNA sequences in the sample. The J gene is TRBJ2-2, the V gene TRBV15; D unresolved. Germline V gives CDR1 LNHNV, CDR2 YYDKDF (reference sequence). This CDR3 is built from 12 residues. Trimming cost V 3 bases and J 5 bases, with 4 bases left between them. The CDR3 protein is CATSRETGELFF. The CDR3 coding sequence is TGTGCCACCAGCAGGGAGACCGGGGAGCTGTTTTTT.

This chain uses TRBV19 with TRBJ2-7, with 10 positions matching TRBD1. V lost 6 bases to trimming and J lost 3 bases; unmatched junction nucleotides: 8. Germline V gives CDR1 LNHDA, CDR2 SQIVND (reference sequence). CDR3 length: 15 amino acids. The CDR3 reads CASRLRTGGDYEQYF. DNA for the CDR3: TGTGCCAGTAGACTTAGGACAGGGGGAGACTACGAGCAGTACTTC.

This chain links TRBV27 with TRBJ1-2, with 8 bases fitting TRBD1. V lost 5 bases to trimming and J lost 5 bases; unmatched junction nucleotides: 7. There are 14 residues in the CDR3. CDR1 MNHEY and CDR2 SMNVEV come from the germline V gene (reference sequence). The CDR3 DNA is TGTGCCAGCAGTGTCCACAGGGGGTCTTATGGCTACACCTTC. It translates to CASSVHRGSYGYTF.

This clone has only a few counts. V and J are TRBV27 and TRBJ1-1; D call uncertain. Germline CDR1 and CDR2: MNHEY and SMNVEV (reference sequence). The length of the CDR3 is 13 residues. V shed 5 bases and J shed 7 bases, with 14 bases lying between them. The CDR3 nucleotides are TGTGCCAGCAGTCACCTTGAGGCCAATGAAGCTTTCTTT. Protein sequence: CASSHLEANEAFF.

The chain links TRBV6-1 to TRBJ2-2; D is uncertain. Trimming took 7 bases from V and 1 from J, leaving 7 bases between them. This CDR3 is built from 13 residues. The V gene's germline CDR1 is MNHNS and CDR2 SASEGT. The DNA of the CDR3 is TGTGCCAGCATACGGTTGAACACCGGGGAGCTGTTTTTT. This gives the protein CASIRLNTGELFF.

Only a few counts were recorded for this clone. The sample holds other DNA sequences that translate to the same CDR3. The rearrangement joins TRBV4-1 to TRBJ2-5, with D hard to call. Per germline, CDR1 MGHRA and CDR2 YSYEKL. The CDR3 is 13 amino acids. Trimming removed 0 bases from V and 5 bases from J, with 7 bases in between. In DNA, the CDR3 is TGCGCCAGCAGCCAAGATATGGAGGAGACCCAGTACTTC. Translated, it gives CASSQDMEETQYF.

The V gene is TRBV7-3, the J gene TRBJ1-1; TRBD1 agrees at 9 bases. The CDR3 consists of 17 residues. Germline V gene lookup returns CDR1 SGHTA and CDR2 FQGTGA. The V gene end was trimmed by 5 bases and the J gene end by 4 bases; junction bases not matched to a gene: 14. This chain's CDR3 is CASSQGGQGRSGTEAFF. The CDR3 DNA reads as TGTGCCAGCAGCCAAGGGGGACAGGGCCGGTCGGGCACTGAAGCTTTCTTT.

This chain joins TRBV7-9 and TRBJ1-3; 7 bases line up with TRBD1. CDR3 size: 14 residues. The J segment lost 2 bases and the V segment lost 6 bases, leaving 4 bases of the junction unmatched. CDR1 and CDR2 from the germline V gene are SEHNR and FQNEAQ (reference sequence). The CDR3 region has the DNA TGTGCCAGCAGACAGGGGATGGCTGGAAACACCATATATTTT. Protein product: CASRQGMAGNTIYF. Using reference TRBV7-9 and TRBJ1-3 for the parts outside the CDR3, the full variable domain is DTGVSQNPRHKITKRGQNVTFRCDPISEHNRLYWYRQTLGQGPEFLTYFQNEAQLEKSRLLSDRFSAERPKGSFSTLEIQRTEQGDSAMYLCASRQGMAGNTIYFGEGSWLTVV.

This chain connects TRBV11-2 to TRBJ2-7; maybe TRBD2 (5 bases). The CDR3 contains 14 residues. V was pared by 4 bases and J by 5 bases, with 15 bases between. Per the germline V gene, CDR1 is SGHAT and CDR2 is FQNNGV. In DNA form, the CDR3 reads TGTGCCAGCAGCTCGCGAGGGCCCCACGACGAGCAGTACTTC. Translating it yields CASSSRGPHDEQYF.

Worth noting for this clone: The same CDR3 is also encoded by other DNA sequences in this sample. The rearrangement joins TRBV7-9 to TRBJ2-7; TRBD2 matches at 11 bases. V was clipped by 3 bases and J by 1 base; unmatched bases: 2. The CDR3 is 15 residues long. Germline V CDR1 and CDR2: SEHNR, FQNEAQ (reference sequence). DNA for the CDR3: TGTGCCAGCAGCTTGGGGACTAGCGGATCCTACGAGCAGTACTTC. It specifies CASSLGTSGSYEQYF.

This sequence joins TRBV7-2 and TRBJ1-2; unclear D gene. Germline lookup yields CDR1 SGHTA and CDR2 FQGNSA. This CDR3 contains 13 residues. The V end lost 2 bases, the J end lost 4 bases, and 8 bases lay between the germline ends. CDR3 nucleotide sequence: TGTGCCAGCAGCTTAAGAAGGATCTATGGCTACACCTTC. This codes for CASSLRRIYGYTF.